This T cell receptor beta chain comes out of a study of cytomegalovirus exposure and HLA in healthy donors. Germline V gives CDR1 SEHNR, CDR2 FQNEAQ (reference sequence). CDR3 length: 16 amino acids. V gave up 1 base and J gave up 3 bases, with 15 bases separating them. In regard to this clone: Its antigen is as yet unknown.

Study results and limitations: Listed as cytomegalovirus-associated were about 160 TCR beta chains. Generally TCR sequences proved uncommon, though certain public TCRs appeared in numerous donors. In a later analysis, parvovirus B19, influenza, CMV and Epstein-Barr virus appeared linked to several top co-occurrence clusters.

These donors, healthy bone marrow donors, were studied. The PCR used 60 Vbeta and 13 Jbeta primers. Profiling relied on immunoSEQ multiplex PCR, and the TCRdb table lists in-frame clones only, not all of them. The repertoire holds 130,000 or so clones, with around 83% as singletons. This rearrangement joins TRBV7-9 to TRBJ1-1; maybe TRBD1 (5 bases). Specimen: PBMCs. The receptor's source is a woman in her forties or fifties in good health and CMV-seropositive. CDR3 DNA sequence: TGTGCCAGCAGCTTAGAGGGGTCCCCTTCCTACACTGAAGCTTTCTTT. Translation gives CASSLEGSPSYTEAFF. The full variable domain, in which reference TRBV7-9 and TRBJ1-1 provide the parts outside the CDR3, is DTGVSQNPRHKITKRGQNVTFRCDPISEHNRLYWYRQTLGQGPEFLTYFQNEAQLEKSRLLSDRFSAERPKGSFSTLEIQRTEQGDSAMYLCASSLEGSPSYTEAFFGQGTRLTVV.